This T cell receptor beta chain originates from a study of cytomegalovirus exposure and HLA in healthy donors. Study outcomes and limitations: Certain sequence variants were highly shared and formed a cluster, and this cluster was likely a sequencing artifact. Follow-up analysis later connected one missense variant in DCLRE1C with trimming of TCR beta V- and J-genes. A later analysis appeared to link common viral pathogens to several of the most significant clusters.

V lost 1 base to trimming and J lost 3 bases; unmatched junction nucleotides: 5. Germline V gene sequence: CDR1 SGHVS, CDR2 FQNEAQ. The CDR3 runs to 15 residues. A word on this clone: Its target is not known.

Vbeta (60) and Jbeta (13) primers were used in the PCR. The data were produced by immunoSEQ multiplex PCR, yet TCRdb's version contains in-frame clones alone and is incomplete. The sample includes about 160,000 clones, under 85% of them seen just once. J is TRBJ2-5 and V is TRBV7-8; 7 nucleotides agree with TRBD1. The sequenced sample consisted of PBMCs. This sequence was found in a woman in her 30s in good health and CMV-seronegative. The CDR3 DNA reads as TGTGCCAGCAGCTTAGACCTGGGGACAGAAGAGACCCAGTACTTC. Encoded protein: CASSLDLGTEETQYF.